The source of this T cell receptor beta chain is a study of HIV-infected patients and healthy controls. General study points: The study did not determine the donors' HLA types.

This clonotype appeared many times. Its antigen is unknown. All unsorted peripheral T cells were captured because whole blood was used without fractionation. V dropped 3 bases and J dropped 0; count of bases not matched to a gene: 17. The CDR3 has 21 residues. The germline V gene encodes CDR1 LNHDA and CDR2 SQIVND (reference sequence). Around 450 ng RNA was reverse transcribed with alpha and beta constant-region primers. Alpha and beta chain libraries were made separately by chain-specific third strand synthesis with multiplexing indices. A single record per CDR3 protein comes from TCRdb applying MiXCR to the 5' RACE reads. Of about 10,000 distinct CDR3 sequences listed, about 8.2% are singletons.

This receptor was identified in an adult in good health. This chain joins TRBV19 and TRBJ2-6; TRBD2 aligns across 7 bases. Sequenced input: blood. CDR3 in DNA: TGTGCCAGTAGTATCAGCGGGAAACCTCCGGGACTAACCTCTGGGGCCAACGTCCTGACTTTC. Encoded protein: CASSISGKPPGLTSGANVLTF. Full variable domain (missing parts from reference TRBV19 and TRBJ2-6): DGGITQSPKYLFRKEGQNVTLSCEQNLNHDAMYWYRQDPGQGLRLIYYSQIVNDFQKGDIAEGYSVSREKKESFPLTVTSAQKNPTAFYLCASSISGKPPGLTSGANVLTFGAGSRLTVL.